This is a list of T cell receptor beta chains from one sample in a study of T cells after yellow fever vaccination. TCRdb re-derived calls from the 5' RACE reads in MiXCR, one entry per CDR3 protein. The table records about 370,000 distinct CDR3 sequences, more than 9% of them present only once. The sample was PBMCs, taken on the day of the first yellow fever vaccination. These receptors were collected from a man aged 18 to 30 who received the YFV17D yellow fever vaccine. Each CDR3 is given with its conserved first and last residue. The D gene is left open where the match is weak. Size values are once, few and many counts, or a class for expanded clones, and some rows have none.

abundance: -; d_gene: -; j_gene: TRBJ2-3; v_gene: TRBV6-2/TRBV6-3; CDR3nt: TGTGCCAGCAGTTACGGGACGGGGGCTAGCACAGATACGCAGTATTTT; CDR3aa: CASSYGTGASTDTQYF
abundance: few; d_gene: -; j_gene: TRBJ2-3; v_gene: TRBV5-4; CDR3nt: TGTGCCAGCAGCGGAGAGAGGGCAGATACGCAGTATTTT; CDR3aa: CASSGERADTQYF
abundance: -; d_gene: -; j_gene: TRBJ2-2; v_gene: TRBV11-3; CDR3nt: TGTGCCAGCAGCCCACCCGGGGTGGGCACCGGGGAGCTGTTTTTT; CDR3aa: CASSPPGVGTGELFF
abundance: few; d_gene: -; j_gene: TRBJ2-5; v_gene: TRBV6-1; CDR3nt: TGTGCCAGCAGCCCCACCTTTACCGGGACCCAGTACTTC; CDR3aa: CASSPTFTGTQYF
abundance: -; d_gene: -; j_gene: TRBJ2-2; v_gene: TRBV9; CDR3nt: TGTGCCAGCAGCCTATCTGGGTATACCGGGGAGCTGTTTTTT; CDR3aa: CASSLSGYTGELFF
abundance: few; d_gene: -; j_gene: TRBJ2-1; v_gene: TRBV7-2; CDR3nt: TGTGCCAGCAGCTCAATGGGACAAGAGTATTACAATGAGCAGTTCTTC; CDR3aa: CASSSMGQEYYNEQFF
abundance: -; d_gene: -; j_gene: TRBJ2-3; v_gene: TRBV7-9; CDR3nt: TGTGCCAGCAGCTTATCGGGCGGTGTGGGGGCCGATACGCAGTATTTT; CDR3aa: CASSLSGGVGADTQYF
abundance: few; d_gene: TRBD2; j_gene: TRBJ2-1; v_gene: TRBV18; CDR3nt: TGTGCCAGCTCGGCGGGGGGGCACAATGAGCAGTTCTTC; CDR3aa: CASSAGGHNEQFF
abundance: -; d_gene: -; j_gene: TRBJ2-3; v_gene: TRBV5-1; CDR3nt: TGCGCCAGCAGCTCGCAGTACGGGGTGGGAACAGATACGCAGTATTTT; CDR3aa: CASSSQYGVGTDTQYF
abundance: few; d_gene: -; j_gene: TRBJ2-3; v_gene: TRBV7-2; CDR3nt: TGTGCCAGCAGCCTTTGGATCCCCCGCGATACGCAGTATTTT; CDR3aa: CASSLWIPRDTQYF
abundance: -; d_gene: TRBD1; j_gene: TRBJ1-1; v_gene: TRBV20-1; CDR3nt: TGCAGTGCACGACAGGGGACCTCGAACACTGAAGCTTTCTTT; CDR3aa: CSARQGTSNTEAFF
abundance: -; d_gene: TRBD2; j_gene: TRBJ2-3; v_gene: TRBV20-1; CDR3nt: TGCAGTGCTAGAGGGGGGACTAGCGTAGATACGCAGTATTTT; CDR3aa: CSARGGTSVDTQYF
abundance: -; d_gene: -; j_gene: TRBJ1-1; v_gene: TRBV6-1; CDR3nt: TGTGCCACCGACGTACGGATAAACACTGAAGCTTTCTTT; CDR3aa: CATDVRINTEAFF
abundance: few; d_gene: TRBD2; j_gene: TRBJ2-2; v_gene: TRBV6-5; CDR3nt: TGTGCCAGCAGTTACCTAACCGGGACTATAAACACCGGGGAGCTGTTTTTT; CDR3aa: CASSYLTGTINTGELFF
abundance: -; d_gene: -; j_gene: TRBJ1-2; v_gene: TRBV3-1; CDR3nt: TGTGCCAGCAGCCAAGAATTGGGGGTCTATGGCTACACCTTC; CDR3aa: CASSQELGVYGYTF
abundance: many; d_gene: TRBD1; j_gene: TRBJ2-5; v_gene: TRBV7-7; CDR3nt: TGTGCCAGCAGCTGGTCGGACAGGGGAGAGACCCAGTACTTC; CDR3aa: CASSWSDRGETQYF
abundance: few; d_gene: -; j_gene: TRBJ1-1; v_gene: TRBV5-1; CDR3nt: TGCGCCAGCAGCTCCCTAGGGTTGAACACTGAAGCTTTCTTT; CDR3aa: CASSSLGLNTEAFF
abundance: few; d_gene: -; j_gene: TRBJ2-7; v_gene: TRBV12-3/TRBV12-4; CDR3nt: TGTGCCAGCAGGCAAGGGTACGAGCAGTACTTC; CDR3aa: CASRQGYEQYF
abundance: many; d_gene: TRBD1; j_gene: TRBJ2-4; v_gene: TRBV28; CDR3nt: TGTGCCAGCAGTTTTAGGACAGGGTACGGCATTCAGTACTTC; CDR3aa: CASSFRTGYGIQYF
abundance: -; d_gene: -; j_gene: TRBJ2-7; v_gene: TRBV12-3/TRBV12-4; CDR3nt: TGTGCCAGCAGTCAAGTAGGGGGAATTACAGTAGGCTACGAGCAGTACTTC; CDR3aa: CASSQVGGITVGYEQYF
abundance: -; d_gene: -; j_gene: TRBJ2-1; v_gene: TRBV10-3; CDR3nt: TGTGCCATCAGGGAATCGGGACGCAATGAGCAGTTCTTC; CDR3aa: CAIRESGRNEQFF
abundance: -; d_gene: -; j_gene: TRBJ1-3; v_gene: TRBV7-2; CDR3nt: TGTGCCAGCAGCCTTCAAGACAGATCTGGAAACACCATATATTTT; CDR3aa: CASSLQDRSGNTIYF
abundance: -; d_gene: -; j_gene: TRBJ2-3; v_gene: TRBV6-1; CDR3nt: TGTGCCAGCAGAATGGGACCGCCGGATACGCAGTATTTT; CDR3aa: CASRMGPPDTQYF
abundance: -; d_gene: -; j_gene: TRBJ2-5; v_gene: TRBV7-9; CDR3nt: TGTGCCAGCAGCTTACGATCGGGGGCAGAGACCCAGTACTTC; CDR3aa: CASSLRSGAETQYF
abundance: -; d_gene: -; j_gene: TRBJ2-2; v_gene: TRBV29-1; CDR3nt: TGCAGCGTTGAAGGGGGATTCAAAGGGACCGGGGAGCTGTTTTTT; CDR3aa: CSVEGGFKGTGELFF
abundance: -; d_gene: -; j_gene: TRBJ1-3; v_gene: TRBV7-6; CDR3nt: TGTGCCAGCAGCCATTACAGGGACTCTGGAAACACCATATATTTT; CDR3aa: CASSHYRDSGNTIYF
abundance: few; d_gene: TRBD1; j_gene: TRBJ1-1; v_gene: TRBV3-1; CDR3nt: TGTGCCAGCAGCCAAGGGGACAGGTGGGCTGAAGCTTTCTTT; CDR3aa: CASSQGDRWAEAFF
abundance: -; d_gene: -; j_gene: TRBJ2-5; v_gene: TRBV20-1; CDR3nt: TGCAGTGCTAGGGAACGGGGGCCGGAGACCCAGTACTTC; CDR3aa: CSARERGPETQYF
abundance: few; d_gene: TRBD2; j_gene: TRBJ2-3; v_gene: TRBV3-1; CDR3nt: TGTGCCAGCAGCCAGGTACTAGCGGGGTACACAGATACGCAGTATTTT; CDR3aa: CASSQVLAGYTDTQYF
abundance: few; d_gene: -; j_gene: TRBJ1-5; v_gene: TRBV5-5; CDR3nt: TGTGCCAGCAGCCTGGGGCAGGTCAATCAGCCCCAGCATTTT; CDR3aa: CASSLGQVNQPQHF
abundance: few; d_gene: -; j_gene: TRBJ1-6; v_gene: TRBV7-6; CDR3nt: TGTGCCAGCAGCTTAGTCGCAGGGCAAAGCGCACCCCTCCACTTT; CDR3aa: CASSLVAGQSAPLHF